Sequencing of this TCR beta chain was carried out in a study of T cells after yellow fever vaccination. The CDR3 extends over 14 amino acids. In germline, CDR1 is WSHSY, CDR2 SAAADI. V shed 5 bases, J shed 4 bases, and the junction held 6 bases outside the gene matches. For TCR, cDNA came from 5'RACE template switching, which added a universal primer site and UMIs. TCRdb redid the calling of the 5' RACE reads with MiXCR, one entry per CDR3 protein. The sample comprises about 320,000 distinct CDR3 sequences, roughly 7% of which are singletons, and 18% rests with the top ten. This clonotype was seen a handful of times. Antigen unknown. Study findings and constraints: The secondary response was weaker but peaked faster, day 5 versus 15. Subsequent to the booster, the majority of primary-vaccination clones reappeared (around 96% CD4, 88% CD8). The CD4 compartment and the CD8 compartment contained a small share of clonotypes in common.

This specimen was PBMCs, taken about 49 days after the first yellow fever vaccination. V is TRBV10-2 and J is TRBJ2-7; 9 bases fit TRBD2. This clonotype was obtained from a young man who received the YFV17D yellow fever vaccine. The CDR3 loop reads CASSPGTSMYEQYV. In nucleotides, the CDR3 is TGCGCCAGCAGTCCCGGGACTAGCATGTACGAGCAGTACGTC.